The TCR beta chain described here comes from a study of cytomegalovirus exposure and HLA in healthy donors. Trimming pared 6 bases from V and 6 bases from J, leaving 6 bases between. Germline CDR1 reads MNHEY; CDR2 reads SMNVEV (reference sequence). The CDR3 is made up of 11 amino acids. Study-wide findings and caveats: Later on, an analysis tied 18,000 or so TCR beta sequences to HLA alleles at 0.05 false discovery rate. TCR beta V- and J-gene trimming, according to a later analysis, was linked to a missense DCLRE1C variant. Presence/absence analysis assumed near-uniform sequencing depth across donors.

Donors were nominally healthy when sampled, though unrecorded immune exposures were likely. Researchers ran the PCR with 60 Vbeta and 13 Jbeta primers. This table comes from immunoSEQ multiplex PCR, and its TCRdb copy is limited to in-frame clones, with some not included. Of around 150,000 clones in the sample, roughly 77% were seen once. In the case of this clone: Antigen specificity is unknown.

The V call is TRBV27, the J call TRBJ2-1, with D possibly matching TRBD1 (5 bases). Sequences were obtained from PBMCs. This receptor was taken from a human donor in good health. The CDR3 reads CASRTVNEQFF. In DNA form, the CDR3 reads TGTGCCAGCAGGACAGTCAATGAGCAGTTCTTC.